This T cell receptor (beta chain) appears in the sequencing data of a study of human T cells and chemical hapten exposure. Study-wide results and caveats: TCRs exceeding a frequency of 1 in 1000 stayed unchanged under DPC sensitization. Patch test score was positively correlated with the counts of PT1 expanded TCRs.

Per germline, CDR1 SQVTM and CDR2 ANQGSEA. The V gene end was trimmed by 6 bases and the J gene end by 2 bases; junction bases not matched to a gene: 7. There are 14 residues in the CDR3. TCRdb processed the RACE reads anew with MiXCR; each CDR3 protein has one entry. The data contain approximately 82,000 distinct CDR3 sequences, about 10% of them singletons. This clonotype was picked up many times. Its antigen remains unknown. Sample time point: patch test 1, 2 weeks after DPC sensitization. As for treatment: therapeutic diphenylcyclopropenone sensitization with weekly scalp DPC. The chain carries TRBV29-1 and TRBJ1-5; 7 bases match TRBD1. The sequence came from a man aged 35 to 55 with alopecia areata. Some clones in this sample may be carry-over from other donors' samples. This sample comprised whole blood, obtained in connection with sensitization to the hapten diphenylcyclopropenone (DPC). The CDR3 sequence is CSVDTGTGNQPQHF. The CDR3 DNA is TGCAGCGTGGACACCGGGACAGGCAATCAGCCCCAGCATTTT.